A single sample is the source of the 24 T cell receptor beta chains below, sequenced in a study of cytomegalovirus exposure and HLA in healthy donors. Researchers ran the PCR with 60 Vbeta and 13 Jbeta primers. Clones were sequenced by immunoSEQ multiplex PCR, and TCRdb holds only the in-frame ones, with some missing. The sample records under 200,000 clones, about 88% being singletons. What was sequenced was PBMCs. The origin of the receptors is a woman between 18 and 29 years old in good health and CMV-seronegative.

With regard to this clone: The sample has other DNA sequences that encode this CDR3 too. The rearrangement links TRBV30 to TRBJ1-2; no clear D. This CDR3 has 17 amino acids. Germline V gene lookup returns CDR1 GTSNPN and CDR2 SVGIG (reference sequence). Trimming left V 1 base short and J 4 bases short, with 22 bases between. The CDR3 sequence: CAWSGPRSPGPSYGYTF. The CDR3 DNA reads TGTGCCTGGAGTGGCCCCCGGTCTCCTGGGCCTTCCTATGGCTACACCTTC. Drawing the rest from reference TRBV30 and TRBJ1-2, the complete variable domain is SQTIHQWPATLVQPVGSPLSLECTVEGTSNPNLYWYRQAAGRGLQLLFYSVGIGQISSEVPQNLSASRPQDRQFILSSKKLLLSDSGFYLCAWSGPRSPGPSYGYTFGSGTRLTVV.

The rearrangement uses TRBV6-1 and TRBJ1-1, with a possible D match to TRBD1 (5 bases). Looked up from germline, CDR1 is MNHNS and CDR2 is SASEGT. The CDR3 is 12 amino acids. V was clipped by 6 bases and J by 1 base, with 6 bases between them. The CDR3 DNA sequence: TGTGCCAGCAGGGGGGGGAACACTGAAGCTTTCTTT. This encodes CASRGGNTEAFF.

The V call is TRBV5-1, the J call TRBJ2-2, with 8 bases aligning to TRBD1. With V trimmed by 0 bases and J by 3 bases, 4 bases remained unmatched. This CDR3 region has 16 residues. In germline, CDR1 is SGHRS, CDR2 YFSETQ. Written as DNA, the CDR3 is TGCGCCAGCAGCTTGGCCCTGACAGGGGACACCGGGGAGCTGTTTTTT. Protein product: CASSLALTGDTGELFF.

This sequence joins TRBV6-5 and TRBJ1-2, with TRBD1 as a possible D gene (5 bases). V was clipped by 5 bases and J by 8 bases, with 15 bases between them. The CDR3 is made up of 13 amino acids. Germline values: CDR1 MNHEY, CDR2 SVGAGI. The DNA of the CDR3 is TGTGCCAGCAGTCACCCTTTGGGGGGGGGCTACACCTTC. Its translation: CASSHPLGGGYTF.

The chain joins TRBV5-1 to TRBJ1-5, with no clear D. Germline V gene sequence: CDR1 SGHRS, CDR2 YFSETQ. The V end was cut by 4 bases, the J end by 4 bases, with 9 bases between. CDR3 length: 13 amino acids. This chain's CDR3 is CASSVGENQPQHF. The DNA of the CDR3 is TGCGCCAGCAGCGTAGGAGAGAATCAGCCCCAGCATTTT.

This chain uses TRBV29-1 with TRBJ1-2, with a weak D call TRBD1 (6 bases). The CDR3 sequence is 14 residues long. Trimming left V 3 bases short and J 4 bases short, with 15 bases between. Germline V gives CDR1 SQVTM, CDR2 ANQGSEA. CDR3: CSVEGRGRGYGYTF. CDR3 nucleotide sequence: TGCAGCGTTGAGGGCAGGGGAAGGGGCTATGGCTACACCTTC.

This chain joins TRBV4-1 and TRBJ2-3; the D gene is possibly TRBD2 (7 bases). The CDR3 has 16 amino acids. In germline, CDR1 is MGHRA, CDR2 YSYEKL. The ends were cut back, 0 bases at V and 1 base at J, with 11 bases in the middle. The CDR3 loop reads CASSQDGGLGTDTQYF. The CDR3 DNA reads TGCGCCAGCAGCCAAGACGGGGGGCTAGGCACAGATACGCAGTATTTT.

This chain uses TRBV28 with TRBJ2-1; D remains ambiguous. This CDR3 spans 13 amino acids. V was clipped by 7 bases and J by 6 bases, with 13 bases between them. The V gene's germline CDR1 is MDHEN and CDR2 SYDVKM. In DNA form, the CDR3 reads TGTGCCAGCAACACCTCCCCCACCAATGAGCAGTTCTTC. Its translation: CASNTSPTNEQFF.

This chain connects TRBV2 to TRBJ2-1; the match to TRBD2 covers 10 bases. CDR3 size: 15 residues. V lost 6 bases and J lost 5; bases outside the gene matches: 7. CDR1 and CDR2 from the germline V gene are SNHLY and FYNNEI. For the CDR3, the DNA is TGTGCCAGCAGAACGACTAGCGGGCGAGACAATGAGCAGTTCTTC. It yields the protein CASRTTSGRDNEQFF.

This rearrangement joins TRBV10-3 to TRBJ1-3; D uncertain. Between the trimmed V and J ends, which lost 8 bases and 0 bases, there was a span of 11 bases. Per the germline V gene, CDR1 is ENHRY and CDR2 is SYGVKD. The CDR3 contains 14 residues. CDR3 coding DNA: TGTGCCATCCCCCTCGTATCCTCTGGAAACACCATATATTTT. This encodes CAIPLVSSGNTIYF.

The chain is built from TRBV19 and TRBJ1-5, with D perhaps TRBD1 (6 bases). CDR3 size: 17 residues. V lost 3 bases, J lost 4 bases, and 19 bases lay in between. Germline V lookup: CDR1 LNHDA, CDR2 SQIVND (reference sequence). The CDR3: CASSISNRVGLNQPQHF. CDR3 in DNA: TGTGCCAGTAGTATCAGTAACAGGGTCGGGTTAAATCAGCCCCAGCATTTT.

The V and J genes are TRBV7-8 and TRBJ2-7, with TRBD2 matching 15 bases. Germline loops: CDR1 SGHVS, CDR2 FQNEAQ. V lost 5 bases and J lost 5; bases outside the gene matches: 10. CDR3 size: 17 residues. CDR3 in amino acids: CASSRGLAGGGRDEQYF. The CDR3 DNA follows: TGTGCCAGCAGCCGCGGACTAGCGGGAGGGGGCAGGGACGAGCAGTACTTC. Drawing the rest from reference TRBV7-8 and TRBJ2-7, the complete variable domain is GAGVSQSPRYKVAKRGQDVALRCDPISGHVSLFWYQQALGQGPEFLTYFQNEAQLDKSGLPSDRFFAERPEGSVSTLKIQRTQQEDSAVYLCASSRGLAGGGRDEQYFGPGTRLTVT.

This chain joins TRBV5-1 and TRBJ1-2; 7 positions match TRBD1. The CDR3 has 13 residues. The J segment lost 3 bases and the V segment lost 1 base, leaving 0 bases of the junction unmatched. Germline V lookup: CDR1 SGHRS, CDR2 YFSETQ. This CDR3 is CASSLTGDYGYTF. Here the CDR3 DNA reads TGCGCCAGCAGCTTGACAGGGGACTATGGCTACACCTTC.

This clone occurred a few times. V usage is TRBV5-1 and J usage is TRBJ1-3; tentatively, D is TRBD1 (6 bases). The ends were cut back, 0 bases at V and 1 base at J, with 11 bases in the middle. This CDR3 comprises 16 residues. Germline V gene lookup returns CDR1 SGHRS and CDR2 YFSETQ. CDR3 region: CASSLAPQGSGNTIYF. CDR3 coding DNA: TGCGCCAGCAGCTTGGCCCCACAGGGATCTGGAAACACCATATATTTT. Supplemented by reference TRBV5-1 and TRBJ1-3, the full variable domain reads KAGVTQTPRYLIKTRGQQVTLSCSPISGHRSVSWYQQTPGQGLQFLFEYFSETQRNKGNFPGRFSGRQFSNSRSEMNVSTLELGDSALYLCASSLAPQGSGNTIYFGEGSWLTVV.

This clone was seen a handful of times. The chain carries TRBV27 and TRBJ2-1, with D perhaps TRBD2 (6 bases). Trimming stripped 5 bases from V and 2 bases from J, with 19 bases between. CDR3 length equals 17 residues. Germline V gene data show CDR1 as MNHEY and CDR2 as SMNVEV (reference sequence). Here the CDR3 DNA reads TGTGCCAGCAGTCGTGGTAGCGGCCAAATCGCCTACAATGAGCAGTTCTTC. Translation gives CASSRGSGQIAYNEQFF.

The genes are TRBV5-4 and TRBJ2-7; D might be TRBD2 (6 bases). The V end was cut by 4 bases, the J end by 6 bases, with 23 bases between. CDR1 SGHNT and CDR2 YYREEE come from the germline V gene (reference sequence). The CDR3 covers 16 residues. Written as DNA, the CDR3 is TGTGCCAGCAGCAAAGGGCAAGGCGGGACCGCCATCGAGCAGTACTTC. Protein sequence: CASSKGQGGTAIEQYF.

The rearrangement links TRBV21-1 to TRBJ1-6; the table's D call, TRBD1, has no DNA check behind it. TRBV21-1 counts as a pseudogene. CDR3 length: 14 residues. The CDR3 is CASAQTSYNSPLHF. The CDR3 nucleotides read TGTGCCAGCGCACAAACCTCCTATAATTCACCCCTCCACTTT.

The V call is TRBV12-5, the J call TRBJ2-2, with D possibly matching TRBD2 (5 bases). The ends were cut back, 6 bases at V and 8 bases at J, with 16 bases in the middle. From germline, CDR1 is LGHNT and CDR2 FRNRAP. CDR3 size: 14 residues. CDR3 amino acids: CASGSGLPGGELFF. CDR3 DNA: TGTGCTAGTGGGTCCGGACTGCCGGGTGGGGAGCTGTTTTTT.

The chain is built from TRBV27 and TRBJ2-3, with 9 bases that match TRBD1. Per germline, CDR1 MNHEY and CDR2 SMNVEV (reference sequence). V lost 3 bases to trimming and J lost 4 bases; unmatched junction nucleotides: 8. The CDR3 totals 16 residues. The CDR3 bases are TGTGCCAGCAGTTTCCTGGGACAGGGTGGCGCAGATACGCAGTATTTT. Translation: CASSFLGQGGADTQYF.

The chain couples TRBV28 to TRBJ1-5; no definite D call. Trimming stripped 5 bases from V and 7 bases from J, with 18 bases between. This CDR3 contains 15 residues. Germline V CDR1 and CDR2: MDHEN, SYDVKM. CDR3 loop: CASSPPREGRQPQHF. In DNA form, the CDR3 reads TGTGCCAGCAGTCCCCCCCGGGAAGGCAGGCAGCCCCAGCATTTT. The full variable domain, completed using reference TRBV28 and TRBJ1-5, is DVKVTQSSRYLVKRTGEKVFLECVQDMDHENMFWYRQDPGLGLRLIYFSYDVKMKEKGDIPEGYSVSREKKERFSLILESASTNQTSMYLCASSPPREGRQPQHFGDGTRLSIL.

The V and J genes are TRBV7-9 and TRBJ2-4; D might be TRBD2 (5 bases). The CDR3 has 15 residues. CDR1 and CDR2 (germline): SEHNR, FQNEAQ (reference sequence). Trimming removed 2 bases at V and 2 bases at J, with 10 bases between. As DNA, the CDR3 is TGTGCCAGCAGCTTATTTCCGGGATCCAAAAACATTCAGTACTTC. As protein: CASSLFPGSKNIQYF.

CDR3 in DNA: TGTGCCATCAGTGAGACAGACAGTATCGGGGAAAAACTGTTTTTT. It codes for CAISETDSIGEKLFF. The chain employs TRBV10-3 and TRBJ1-4, with D perhaps TRBD1 (5 bases). Germline V CDR1 and CDR2: ENHRY, SYGVKD. With 2 bases removed from V and 8 bases from J, the gap between germline ends came to 15 bases. This CDR3 contains 15 residues.

The rearrangement joins TRBV7-8 to TRBJ2-7; perhaps TRBD2 as D (6 bases). This CDR3 has 15 amino acids. Germline CDR1 and CDR2: SGHVS and FQNEAQ. V lost 2 bases, J lost 1 base, and 12 bases lay in between. CDR3 nucleotide sequence: TGTGCCAGCAGCTTAATTGGGCGGGAATCCTACGAGCAGTACTTC. This translates into CASSLIGRESYEQYF.

The chain couples TRBV7-2 to TRBJ1-5; possible D gene TRBD1, 6 bases. V lost 2 bases, J lost 6 bases, and 14 bases lay in between. This CDR3 is 15 amino acids long. Germline V gives CDR1 SGHTA, CDR2 FQGNSA. CDR3 sequence: CASSLLRGGGQPQHF. CDR3 in DNA: TGTGCCAGCAGCTTATTGAGAGGGGGTGGTCAGCCCCAGCATTTT.